The 4 T cell receptor beta chains given below trace back to one sample, sequenced in a study of blood T cell repertoires in COVID-19. Sequencing was performed with immunoSEQ multiplex PCR; in TCRdb, only in-frame clones are kept and a portion is missing. Among around 240,000 clones listed, about 86% were seen once. Specimen: peripheral blood. The receptor source for this set is a woman aged 25 to 39 who had recovered from COVID-19.

The rearrangement links TRBV30 to TRBJ1-1; 8 bases line up with TRBD1. The CDR3 is made up of 14 amino acids. V trimming: 3 bases; J trimming: 3 bases; junction bases outside the gene matches: 6. CDR1 is GTSNPN and CDR2 is SVGIG in the germline V gene (reference sequence). Here the CDR3 reads CAWSPGTGDTEAFF. The CDR3 DNA sequence: TGTGCCTGGAGCCCCGGGACAGGCGACACTGAAGCTTTCTTT.

The rearrangement uses TRBV7-9 and TRBJ1-6; 7 bases are a match to TRBD1. V lost 4 bases, J lost 10 bases, and 19 bases stayed unmatched. The CDR3 is 18 amino acids. CDR1 SEHNR and CDR2 FQNEAQ come from the germline V gene (reference sequence). CDR3 region: CASSSPTGQLEAGSPLHF. CDR3 coding DNA: TGTGCCAGCAGCTCGCCGACAGGGCAGCTAGAGGCTGGCTCACCCCTCCACTTT.

The rearrangement joins TRBV19 to TRBJ1-5, with TRBD1 identical over 7 bases. The CDR3 sequence is 17 residues long. V shed 4 bases and J 0 bases; nucleotides not matched to a gene: 9. Looked up from germline, CDR1 is LNHDA and CDR2 is SQIVND (reference sequence). The DNA of the CDR3 is TGTGCCAGTAGTACCGGACAGGTTTTAAATAGCAATCAGCCCCAGCATTTT. This encodes CASSTGQVLNSNQPQHF.

The J gene is TRBJ2-1, the V gene TRBV19, with D perhaps matching TRBD2 (5 bases). CDR1 is LNHDA, CDR2 SQIVND, per germline (reference sequence). CDR3 size: 15 residues. With 5 bases removed from V and 5 bases from J, the gap between germline ends came to 16 bases. The DNA of the CDR3 is TGTGCCAGTAGTCAATTACTAGGCGGCCACAATGAGCAGTTCTTC. Translating it yields CASSQLLGGHNEQFF.